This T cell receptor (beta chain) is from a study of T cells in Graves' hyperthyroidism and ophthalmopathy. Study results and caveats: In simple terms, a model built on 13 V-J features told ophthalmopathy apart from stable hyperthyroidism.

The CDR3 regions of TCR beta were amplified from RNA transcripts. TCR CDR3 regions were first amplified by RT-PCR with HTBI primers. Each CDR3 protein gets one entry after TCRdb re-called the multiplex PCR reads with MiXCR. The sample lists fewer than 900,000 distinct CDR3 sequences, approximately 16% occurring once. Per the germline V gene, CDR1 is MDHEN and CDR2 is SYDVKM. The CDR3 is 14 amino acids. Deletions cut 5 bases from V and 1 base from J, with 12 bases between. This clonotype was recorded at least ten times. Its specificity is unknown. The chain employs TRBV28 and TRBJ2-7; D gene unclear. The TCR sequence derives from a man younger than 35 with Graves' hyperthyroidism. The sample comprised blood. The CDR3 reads CASSGPRISYEQYF. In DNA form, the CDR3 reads TGTGCCAGCAGTGGACCTAGGATTTCCTACGAGCAGTACTTC.